This T cell receptor (beta chain) was retrieved from a study of T cells after yellow fever vaccination. This CDR3 spans 13 amino acids. The ends were cut back, 4 bases at V and 4 bases at J, with 11 bases in the middle. Germline loops: CDR1 SQVTM, CDR2 ANQGSEA. There are a few counts of this clonotype. TCRdb analysed the 5' RACE reads with MiXCR anew, one entry per CDR3 protein. The table lists about 200,000 distinct CDR3 sequences, roughly 3.3% of them singletons. The V and J genes are TRBV29-1 and TRBJ1-5; D possibly corresponds to TRBD1 (6 bases). This sample comprised CD4+ T cells sorted from PBMCs, obtained 10 days after the yellow fever booster vaccination. This TCR was sampled from a man younger than 35 who received the YFV17D yellow fever vaccine. For the CDR3, the DNA is TGCAGCGTTGGGGCAGGGGTAAATCAGCCCCAGCATTTT. Amino acid sequence: CSVGAGVNQPQHF.